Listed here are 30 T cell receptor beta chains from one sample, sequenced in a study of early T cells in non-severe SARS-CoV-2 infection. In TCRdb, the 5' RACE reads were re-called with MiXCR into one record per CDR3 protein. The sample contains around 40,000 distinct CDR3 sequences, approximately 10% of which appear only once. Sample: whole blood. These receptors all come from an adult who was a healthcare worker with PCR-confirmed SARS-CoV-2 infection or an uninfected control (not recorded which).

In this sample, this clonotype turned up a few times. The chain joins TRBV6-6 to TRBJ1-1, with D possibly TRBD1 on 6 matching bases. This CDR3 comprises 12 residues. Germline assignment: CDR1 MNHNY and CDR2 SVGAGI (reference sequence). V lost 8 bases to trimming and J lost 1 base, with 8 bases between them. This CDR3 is CASGQPNTEAFF. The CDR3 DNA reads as TGTGCCAGCGGACAGCCGAACACTGAAGCTTTCTTT.

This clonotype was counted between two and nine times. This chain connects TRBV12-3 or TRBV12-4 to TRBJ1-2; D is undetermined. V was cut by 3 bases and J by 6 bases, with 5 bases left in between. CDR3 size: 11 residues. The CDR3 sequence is CASSLYDGYTF. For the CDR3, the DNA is TGTGCCAGCAGTTTGTATGATGGCTACACCTTC.

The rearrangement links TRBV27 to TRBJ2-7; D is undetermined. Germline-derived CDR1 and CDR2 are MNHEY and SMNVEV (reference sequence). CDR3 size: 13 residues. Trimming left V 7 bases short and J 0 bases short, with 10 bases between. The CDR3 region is CASKGPGSYEQYF. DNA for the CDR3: TGTGCCAGCAAAGGTCCGGGCTCCTACGAGCAGTACTTC.

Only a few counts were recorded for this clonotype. CDR3 amino acids: CASGPPGHPSTDTQYF. CDR3 sequence (DNA): TGTGCTAGTGGTCCCCCGGGACACCCTAGCACAGATACGCAGTATTTT. The V gene is TRBV12-5, the J gene TRBJ2-3; a possible D gene is TRBD1 (6 bases). The CDR3 consists of 16 residues. Trimming stripped 5 bases from V and 0 bases from J, with 15 bases between. Per the germline V gene, CDR1 is LGHNT and CDR2 is FRNRAP.

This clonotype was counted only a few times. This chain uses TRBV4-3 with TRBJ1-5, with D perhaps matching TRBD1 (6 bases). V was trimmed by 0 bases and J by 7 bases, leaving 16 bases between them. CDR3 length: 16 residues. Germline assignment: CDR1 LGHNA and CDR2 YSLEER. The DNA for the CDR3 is TGCGCCAGCAGCCAAGATGGAGGGGAGGGGGGACAGCCCCAGCATTTT. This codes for CASSQDGGEGGQPQHF.

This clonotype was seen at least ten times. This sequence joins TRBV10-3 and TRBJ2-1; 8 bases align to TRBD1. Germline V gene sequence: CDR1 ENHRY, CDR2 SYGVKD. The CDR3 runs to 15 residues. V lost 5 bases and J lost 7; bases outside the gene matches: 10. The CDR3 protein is CAISLAGTGGNEQFF. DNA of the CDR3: TGTGCCATCAGTCTCGCCGGGACAGGAGGTAATGAGCAGTTCTTC.

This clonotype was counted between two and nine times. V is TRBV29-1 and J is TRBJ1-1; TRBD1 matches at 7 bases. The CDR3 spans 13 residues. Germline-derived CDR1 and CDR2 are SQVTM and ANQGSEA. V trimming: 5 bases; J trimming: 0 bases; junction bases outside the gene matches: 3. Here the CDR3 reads CSVTGDLNTEAFF. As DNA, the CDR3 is TGCAGCGTTACAGGGGATTTGAACACTGAAGCTTTCTTT.

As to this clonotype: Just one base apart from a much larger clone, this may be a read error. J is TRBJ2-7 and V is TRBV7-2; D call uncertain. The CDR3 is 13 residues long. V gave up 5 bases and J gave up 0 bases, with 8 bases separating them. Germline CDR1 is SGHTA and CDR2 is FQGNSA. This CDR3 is CASSNDTSYEQYF. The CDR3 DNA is TGTGCCAGCAGCAATGACACCTCCTACGAGCAGTACTTC.

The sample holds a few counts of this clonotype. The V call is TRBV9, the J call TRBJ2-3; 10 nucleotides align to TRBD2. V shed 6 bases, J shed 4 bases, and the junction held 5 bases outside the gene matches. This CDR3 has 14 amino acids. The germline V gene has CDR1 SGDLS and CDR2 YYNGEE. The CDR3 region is CASKSGGAADTQYF. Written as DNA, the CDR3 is TGTGCCAGCAAGAGCGGGGGGGCTGCAGATACGCAGTATTTT.

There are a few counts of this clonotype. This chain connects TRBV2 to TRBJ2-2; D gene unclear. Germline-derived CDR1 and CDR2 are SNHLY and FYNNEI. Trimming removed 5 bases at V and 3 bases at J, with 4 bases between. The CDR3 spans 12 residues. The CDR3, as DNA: TGTGCCAGCAGTTATTACACCGGGGAGCTGTTTTTT. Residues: CASSYYTGELFF.

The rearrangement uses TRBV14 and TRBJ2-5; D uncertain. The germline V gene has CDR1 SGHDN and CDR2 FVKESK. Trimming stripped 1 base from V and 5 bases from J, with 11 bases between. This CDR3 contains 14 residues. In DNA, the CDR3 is TGTGCCAGCAGCCAAGGGGCCAGGTCGGAGACCCAGTACTTC. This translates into CASSQGARSETQYF.

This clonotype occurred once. The CDR3 nucleotides are TGTGCCAGCAGCTTGGAAACAGGACGCATGAACACTGAAGCTTTCTTT. It codes for CASSLETGRMNTEAFF. The chain couples TRBV5-6 to TRBJ1-1, with D maybe TRBD1 (5 bases). The CDR3 loop spans 16 amino acids. V was clipped by 0 bases and J by 0 bases, with 12 bases between them. Germline V lookup: CDR1 SGHDT, CDR2 YYEEEE.

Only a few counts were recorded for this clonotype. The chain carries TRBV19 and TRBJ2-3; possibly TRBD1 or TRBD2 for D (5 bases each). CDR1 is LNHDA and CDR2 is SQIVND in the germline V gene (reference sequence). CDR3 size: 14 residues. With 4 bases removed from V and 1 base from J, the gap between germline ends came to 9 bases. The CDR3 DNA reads TGTGCCAGTAGTAGGGACGCACGCACAGATACGCAGTATTTT. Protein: CASSRDARTDTQYF.

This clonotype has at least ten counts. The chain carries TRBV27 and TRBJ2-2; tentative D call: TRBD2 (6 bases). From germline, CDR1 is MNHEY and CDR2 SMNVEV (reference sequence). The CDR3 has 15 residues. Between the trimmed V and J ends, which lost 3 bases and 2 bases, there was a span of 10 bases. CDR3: CASSFGLTNTGELFF. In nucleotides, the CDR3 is TGTGCCAGCAGTTTTGGACTAACTAACACCGGGGAGCTGTTTTTT.

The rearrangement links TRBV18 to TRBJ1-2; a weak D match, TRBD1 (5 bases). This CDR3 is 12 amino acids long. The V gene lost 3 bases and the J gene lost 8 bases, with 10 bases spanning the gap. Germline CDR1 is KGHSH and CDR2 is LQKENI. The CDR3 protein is CASSPNGDGYTF. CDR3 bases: TGTGCCAGCTCACCCAATGGGGACGGCTACACCTTC.

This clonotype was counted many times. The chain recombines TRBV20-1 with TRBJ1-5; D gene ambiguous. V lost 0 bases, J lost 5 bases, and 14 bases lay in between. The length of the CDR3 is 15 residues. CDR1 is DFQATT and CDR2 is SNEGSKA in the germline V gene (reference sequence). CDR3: CSARDWLGGDQPQHF. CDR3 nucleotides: TGCAGTGCTAGAGATTGGTTGGGAGGAGATCAGCCCCAGCATTTT.

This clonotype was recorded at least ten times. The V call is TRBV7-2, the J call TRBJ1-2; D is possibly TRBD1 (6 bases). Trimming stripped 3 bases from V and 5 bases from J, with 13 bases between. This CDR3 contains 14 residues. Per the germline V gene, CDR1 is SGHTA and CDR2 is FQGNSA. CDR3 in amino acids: CASSLTGVSYGYTF. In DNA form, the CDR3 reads TGTGCCAGCAGCTTGACAGGAGTGAGTTATGGCTACACCTTC.

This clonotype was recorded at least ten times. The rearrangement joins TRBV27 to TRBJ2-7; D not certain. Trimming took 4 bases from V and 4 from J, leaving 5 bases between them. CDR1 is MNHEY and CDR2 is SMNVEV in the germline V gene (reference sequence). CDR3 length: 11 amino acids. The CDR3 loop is CASSSRYEQYF. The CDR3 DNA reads TGTGCCAGCAGTTCCCGATACGAGCAGTACTTC.

DNA of the CDR3: TGTGCCAGCAGTTTATCGACCGACAGTGGCTACACCTTC. Translation gives CASSLSTDSGYTF. This chain connects TRBV28 to TRBJ1-2; possible D gene TRBD1, 5 bases. From germline, CDR1 is MDHEN and CDR2 SYDVKM. V was clipped by 1 base and J by 7 bases, with 10 bases between them. The CDR3 length is 13 residues.

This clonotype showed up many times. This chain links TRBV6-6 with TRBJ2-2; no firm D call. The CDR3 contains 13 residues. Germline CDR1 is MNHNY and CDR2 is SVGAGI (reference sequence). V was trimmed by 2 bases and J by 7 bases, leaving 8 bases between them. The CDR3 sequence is CASSYGFGGELFF. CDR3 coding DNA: TGTGCCAGCAGTTACGGATTTGGCGGGGAGCTGTTTTTT.

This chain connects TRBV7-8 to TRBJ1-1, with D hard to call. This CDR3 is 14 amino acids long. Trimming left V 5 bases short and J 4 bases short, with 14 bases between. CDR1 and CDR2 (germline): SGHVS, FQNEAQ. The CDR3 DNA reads TGTGCCAGCAGCCGACGCAGCTTGAGCACTGAAGCTTTCTTT. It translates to CASSRRSLSTEAFF.

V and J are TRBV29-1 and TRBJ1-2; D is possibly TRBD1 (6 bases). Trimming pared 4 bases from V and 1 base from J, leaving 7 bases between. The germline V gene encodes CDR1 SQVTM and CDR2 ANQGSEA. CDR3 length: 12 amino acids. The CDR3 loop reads CSVADSNYGYTF. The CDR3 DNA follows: TGCAGCGTTGCGGACAGTAACTATGGCTACACCTTC.

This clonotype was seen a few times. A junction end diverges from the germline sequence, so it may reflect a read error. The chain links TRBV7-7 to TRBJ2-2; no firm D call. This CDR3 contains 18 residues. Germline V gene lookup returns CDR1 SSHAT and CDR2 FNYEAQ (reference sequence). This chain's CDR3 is CASSLKYDSGRKTGELFF. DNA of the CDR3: TGTGCTAGCAGCTTGAAATACGACTCAGGACGAAAAACCGGGGAGCTGTTTTTT.

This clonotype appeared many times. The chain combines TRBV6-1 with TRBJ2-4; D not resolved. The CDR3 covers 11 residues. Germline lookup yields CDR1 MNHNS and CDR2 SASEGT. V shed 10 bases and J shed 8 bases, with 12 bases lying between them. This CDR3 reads CATASWDIQYF. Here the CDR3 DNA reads TGTGCCACCGCGAGCTGGGACATTCAGTACTTC.

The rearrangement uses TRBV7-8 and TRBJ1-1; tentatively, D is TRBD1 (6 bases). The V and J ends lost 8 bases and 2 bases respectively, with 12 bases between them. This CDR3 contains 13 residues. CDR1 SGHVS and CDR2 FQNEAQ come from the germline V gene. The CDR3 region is CASRPRGNTEAFF. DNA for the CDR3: TGTGCCAGCCGCCCCAGGGGCAACACTGAAGCTTTCTTT.

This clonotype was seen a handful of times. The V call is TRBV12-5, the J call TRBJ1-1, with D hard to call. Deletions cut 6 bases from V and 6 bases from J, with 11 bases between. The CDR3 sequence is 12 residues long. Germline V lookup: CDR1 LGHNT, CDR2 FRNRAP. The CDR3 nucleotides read TGTGCTAGTGGCCGCCCCGGACCTGAAGCTTTCTTT. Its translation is CASGRPGPEAFF. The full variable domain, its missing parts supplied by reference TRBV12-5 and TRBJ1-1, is DARVTQTPRHKVTEMGQEVTMRCQPILGHNTVFWYRQTMMQGLELLAYFRNRAPLDDSGMPKDRFSAEMPDATLATLKIQPSEPRDSAVYFCASGRPGPEAFFGQGTRLTVV.

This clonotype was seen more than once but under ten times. This CDR3 is CASRVSENTEAFF. For the CDR3, the DNA is TGTGCCAGCAGGGTCTCAGAGAACACTGAAGCTTTCTTT. The chain uses TRBV11-1 and TRBJ1-1, with D hard to call. CDR1 SGHAT and CDR2 FQDESV come from the germline V gene (reference sequence). The CDR3 loop spans 13 amino acids. Between the trimmed V and J ends, which lost 6 bases and 1 base, there was a span of 9 bases.

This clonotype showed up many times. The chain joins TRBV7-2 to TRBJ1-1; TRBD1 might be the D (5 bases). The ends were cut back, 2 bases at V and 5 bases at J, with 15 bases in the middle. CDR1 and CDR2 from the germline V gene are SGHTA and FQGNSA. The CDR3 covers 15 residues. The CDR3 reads CASSLPLGGGTEAFF. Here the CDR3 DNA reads TGTGCCAGCAGCTTACCCTTGGGGGGTGGGACTGAAGCTTTCTTT. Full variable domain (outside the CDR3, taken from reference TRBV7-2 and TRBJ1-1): GAGVSQSPSNKVTEKGKDVELRCDPISGHTALYWYRQSLGQGLEFLIYFQGNSAPDKSGLPSDRFSAERTGGSVSTLTIQRTQQEDSAVYLCASSLPLGGGTEAFFGQGTRLTVV.

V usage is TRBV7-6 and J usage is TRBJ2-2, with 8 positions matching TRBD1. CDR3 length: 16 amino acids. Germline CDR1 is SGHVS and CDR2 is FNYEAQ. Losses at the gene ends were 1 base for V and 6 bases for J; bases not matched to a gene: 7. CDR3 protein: CASSLDQGASAGELFF. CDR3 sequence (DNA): TGTGCCAGCAGCTTAGACCAGGGGGCAAGCGCCGGGGAGCTGTTTTTT.

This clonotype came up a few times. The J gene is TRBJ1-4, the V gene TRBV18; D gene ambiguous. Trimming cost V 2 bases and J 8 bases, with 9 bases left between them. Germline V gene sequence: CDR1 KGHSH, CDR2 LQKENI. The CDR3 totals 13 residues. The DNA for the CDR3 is TGTGCCAGCTCACCAGACCAGTCAGAAAAACTGTTTTTT. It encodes CASSPDQSEKLFF.